The rows below give T cell receptor beta chains drawn from one sample of a study of response to subunit inactivated influenza vaccine. TCRdb ran MiXCR on the RT-PCR reads and lists one entry per CDR3 protein. The table lists more than 450,000 distinct CDR3 sequences, around 8% of them singletons. The material was PBMCs from blood, obtained about 24 months after vaccination. These receptors all stem from a man between 45 and 75 years old who received an inactivated influenza vaccine. CDR3s include the opening cysteine and the closing phenylalanine or tryptophan. A D gene is named only where the DNA matches it firmly. The size entry is marked missing in some rows and otherwise reads once, few, many or a size class.

>16|TRBV20-1|TRBD2|few|TRBJ2-7
TGCAGTGCTAGAGATCCCCTAGCGGAGCCTCGCTACGAGCAGTACTTC
CSARDPLAEPRYEQYF
>15|TRBV5-1|.|few|TRBJ2-6
TGCGCCAGCAGCTTGGGGACGACTGGGGCCAACGTCCTGACTTTC
CASSLGTTGANVLTF
>15|TRBV12-3/TRBV12-4|.|.|TRBJ1-5
TGTGCCAGCAGTTTAGCGGGAGGAGTAAATCAGCCCCAGCATTTT
CASSLAGGVNQPQHF
>19|TRBV2|TRBD2|.|TRBJ2-5
TGTGCCAGCAGTTCCCGTCGGACTAGCGGGAGGGAAATCCAAGAGACCCAGTACTTC
CASSSRRTSGREIQETQYF
>16|TRBV3-1|.|many|TRBJ2-1
TGTGCCAGCAGCTCAACTCAAAGGACACTGTACAATGAGCAGTTCTTC
CASSSTQRTLYNEQFF
>13|TRBV5-1|TRBD2|.|TRBJ2-7
TGCGCCAGCACGGGCGGGGGGTCCTACGAGCAGTACTTC
CASTGGGSYEQYF
>16|TRBV5-1|.|many|TRBJ2-1
TGCGCCAGCAGCTTGAGGGGAGTTCTGGATAGTCCTGAGCAGTTCTTC
CASSLRGVLDSPEQFF
>14|TRBV20-1|.|many|TRBJ2-1
TGCAGTGCTACAACAGGGTTGGCGAACAATGAGCAGTTCTTC
CSATTGLANNEQFF
>18|TRBV14|TRBD2|.|TRBJ2-1
TGTGCCAGCAGCGATACTGGGTGGGCTCTAGCGGGAGCTTGGGAGCAGTTCTTC
CASSDTGWALAGAWEQFF
>12|TRBV20-1|.|few|TRBJ1-1
TGCAGTTCCCATAATCCGAACACTGAAGCTTTCTTT
CSSHNPNTEAFF
>13|TRBV18|.|many|TRBJ1-1
TGTGCCAGCTCACCACAGGTTAACACTGAAGCTTTCTTT
CASSPQVNTEAFF
>13|TRBV14|.|.|TRBJ1-1
TGTGCCAGCAGCCCTAGCATGAACACTGAAGCTTTCTTT
CASSPSMNTEAFF
>13|TRBV7-3|.|many|TRBJ2-5
TGTGCCAGCAGCTTCCAAAGGGAGGAGACCCAGTACTTC
CASSFQREETQYF
>15|TRBV19|TRBD2|.|TRBJ2-1
TGTGCCAGTAGTATTGATAGCGGGAGGCACAATGAGCAGTTCTTC
CASSIDSGRHNEQFF
>15|TRBV7-9|TRBD2|.|TRBJ2-2
TGTGCCAGCAGCTGGACTAGCGTGAACACCGGGGAGCTGTTTTTT
CASSWTSVNTGELFF
>16|TRBV20-1|.|few|TRBJ2-6
TGCAGTGCTAGAACGGTCCTGTTGACTGGGGCCAACGTCCTGACTTTC
CSARTVLLTGANVLTF
>15|TRBV25-1|TRBD1|many|TRBJ2-7
TGTGCCAGCAGATCTGACAGGGATAGATCCTACGAGCAGTACTTC
CASRSDRDRSYEQYF
>15|TRBV19|.|.|TRBJ1-5
TGTGCCAGTAATGAAGACAGGACGAGCAATCAGCCCCAGCATTTT
CASNEDRTSNQPQHF
>13|TRBV7-2|.|few|TRBJ1-1
TGTGCCAGCAGCTTAGAACAGGGCATACGGGCTTTCTTT
CASSLEQGIRAFF
>14|TRBV6-1|TRBD1|.|TRBJ2-5
TGTGCCAGCAGTCCTAGAGACAGGGAAGAGACCCAGTACTTC
CASSPRDREETQYF
>13|TRBV18|.|.|TRBJ2-5
TGTGCCAGCTCACCAAACCCCAGGGAGACCCAGTACTTC
CASSPNPRETQYF
>15|TRBV5-5|.|.|TRBJ1-4
TGTGCCAGCAGCTCCGGCGTGGCCTCCGCGGAAAAACTGTTTTTT
CASSSGVASAEKLFF
>14|TRBV6-1|.|.|TRBJ2-7
TGTGCCAGCATCGTAGAAGGAGGAAGCTACGAGCAGTACTTC
CASIVEGGSYEQYF
>12|TRBV12-3/TRBV12-4|.|many|TRBJ2-5
TGTGCCAGCAGGGACAAAGGGGAGACCCAGTACTTC
CASRDKGETQYF
>16|TRBV4-2|TRBD1|many|TRBJ1-1
TGTGCCAGCAGCCAAGGCACGAGGACAGGGAACACTGAAGCTTTCTTT
CASSQGTRTGNTEAFF
>15|TRBV27|TRBD2|.|TRBJ2-7
TGTGCCAGCAGTCCAGTAGCGGGAGGTTACTACGAGCAGTACTTC
CASSPVAGGYYEQYF
>15|TRBV7-2|TRBD2|many|TRBJ2-1
TGTGCCAGCAGCTTAGGACTAGCGGGGGACAATGAGCAGTTCTTC
CASSLGLAGDNEQFF
>13|TRBV12-3/TRBV12-4|.|.|TRBJ1-1
TGTGCCAGCAGTTTAGTGTCAGGACTAGAAGCTTTCTTT
CASSLVSGLEAFF
>13|TRBV10-3|.|.|TRBJ1-3
TGTGCCATCAGTGAGTGGCAGGGGAACACCACATATTTT
CAISEWQGNTTYF
>14|TRBV5-1|TRBD1|.|TRBJ2-5
TGCGCCAGCAGCTACGGGACAGCTCCAGAGACCCAGTACTTC
CASSYGTAPETQYF
>14|TRBV12-3/TRBV12-4|.|many|TRBJ1-6
TGTGCCAGCACCCAAGGTCGTTATAATTCACCCCTCCACTTT
CASTQGRYNSPLHF
>16|TRBV7-9|TRBD1|.|TRBJ2-2
TGTGCCAGCAGCTTAGCCGGGACAGTCTACACCGGGGAGCTGTTTTTT
CASSLAGTVYTGELFF
>14|TRBV4-1|.|few|TRBJ1-5
TGCGCCAGCAGCCAACCTACCGCCGGTCAGCCCCAGCATTTT
CASSQPTAGQPQHF
>17|TRBV4-1|TRBD2|few|TRBJ2-1
TGCGCCAGCAGCCAATTGCTAGCGGGGGTGGGGTACAATGAGCAGTTCTTC
CASSQLLAGVGYNEQFF
>14|TRBV2|.|few|TRBJ2-7
TGTGCCAGCAGTGAGTGGCGGGGCGACTACGAGCAGTACTTC
CASSEWRGDYEQYF
>15|TRBV12-3/TRBV12-4|.|.|TRBJ1-1
TGTGCCAGCAGTTTATCCCGGCATAAGAACACTGAAGCTTTCTTT
CASSLSRHKNTEAFF
>14|TRBV4-2|.|.|TRBJ2-5
TGTGCCAGCAGCCAAGAGGGAGCGCCAAAGACCCAGTACTTC
CASSQEGAPKTQYF
>14|TRBV3-1|.|.|TRBJ1-1
TGTGCCAGCAGCCAAGAGGGCGGCAACTCTGAAGCTTTCTTT
CASSQEGGNSEAFF
>11|TRBV5-6|.|many|TRBJ2-5
TGTGCCAGCAGCTTGTCTGGGACCCAGTACTTC
CASSLSGTQYF
>13|TRBV2|.|.|TRBJ2-3
TGTGCCAGCAGGACAGAACAGGGTGGTACGCAGTATTTT
CASRTEQGGTQYF